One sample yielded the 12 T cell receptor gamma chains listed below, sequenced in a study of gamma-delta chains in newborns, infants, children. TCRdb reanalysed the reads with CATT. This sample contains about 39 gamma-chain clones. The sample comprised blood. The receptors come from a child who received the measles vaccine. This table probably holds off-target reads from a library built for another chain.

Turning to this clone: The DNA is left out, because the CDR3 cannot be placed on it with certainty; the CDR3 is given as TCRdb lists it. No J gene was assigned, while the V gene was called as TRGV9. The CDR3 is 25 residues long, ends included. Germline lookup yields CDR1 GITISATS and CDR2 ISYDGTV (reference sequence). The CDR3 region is CACDKYWGSSWDTRQMFFGTGIKLF.

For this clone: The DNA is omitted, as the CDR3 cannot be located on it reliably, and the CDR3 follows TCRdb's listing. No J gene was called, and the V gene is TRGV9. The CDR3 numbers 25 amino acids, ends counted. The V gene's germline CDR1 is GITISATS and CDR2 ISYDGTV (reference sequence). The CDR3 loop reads CACDTVLGGSWDTRQMFFGTGIKLF.

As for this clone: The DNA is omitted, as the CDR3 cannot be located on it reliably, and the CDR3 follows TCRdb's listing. CDR3 in amino acids: CACDILGDISWDTRQMFFGTGIKLF. The V gene corresponds to TRGV9; no J gene was called. The germline V gene encodes CDR1 GITISATS and CDR2 ISYDGTV (reference sequence). The CDR3 is 25 residues long, ends included.

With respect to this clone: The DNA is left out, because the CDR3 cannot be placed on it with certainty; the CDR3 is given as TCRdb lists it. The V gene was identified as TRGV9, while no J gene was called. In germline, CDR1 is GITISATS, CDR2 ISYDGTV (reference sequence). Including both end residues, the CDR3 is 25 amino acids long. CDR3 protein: CACDTWGSSSWDTRQMFFGTGIKLF.

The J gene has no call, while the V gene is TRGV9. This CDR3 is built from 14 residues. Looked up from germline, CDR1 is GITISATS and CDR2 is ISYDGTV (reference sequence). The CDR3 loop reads CACDTLGDTAQLFF. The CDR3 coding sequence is TGTGCCTGTGACACCCTGGGGGATACAGCACAACTCTTCTTT.

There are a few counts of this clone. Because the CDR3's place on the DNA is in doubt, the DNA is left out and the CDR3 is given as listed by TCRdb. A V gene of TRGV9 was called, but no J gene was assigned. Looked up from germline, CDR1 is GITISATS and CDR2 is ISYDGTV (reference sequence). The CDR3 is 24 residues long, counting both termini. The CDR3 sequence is CACDSTGGSWDTRQMFFGTGIKLF.

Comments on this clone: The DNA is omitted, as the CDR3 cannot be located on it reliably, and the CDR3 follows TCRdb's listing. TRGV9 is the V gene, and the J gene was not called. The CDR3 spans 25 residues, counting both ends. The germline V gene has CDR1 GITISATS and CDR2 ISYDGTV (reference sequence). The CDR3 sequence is CACDTVGDRPWDTRQMFFGTGIKLF.

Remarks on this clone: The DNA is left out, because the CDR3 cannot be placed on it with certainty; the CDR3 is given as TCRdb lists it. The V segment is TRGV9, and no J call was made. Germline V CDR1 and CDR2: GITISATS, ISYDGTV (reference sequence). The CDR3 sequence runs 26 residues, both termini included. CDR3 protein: CACDALLGASSWDTRQMFFGTGIKLF.

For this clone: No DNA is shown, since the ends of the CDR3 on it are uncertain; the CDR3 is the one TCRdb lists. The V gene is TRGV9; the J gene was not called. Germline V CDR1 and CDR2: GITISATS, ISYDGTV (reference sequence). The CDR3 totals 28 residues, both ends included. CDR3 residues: CACDPVGDQRTSSWDTRQMFFGTGIKLF.

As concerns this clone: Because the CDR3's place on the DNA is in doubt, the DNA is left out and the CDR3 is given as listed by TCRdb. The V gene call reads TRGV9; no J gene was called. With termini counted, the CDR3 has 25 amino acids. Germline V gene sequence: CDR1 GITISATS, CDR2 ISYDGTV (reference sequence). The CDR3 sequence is CACDTVLGDTWDTRQMFFGTGIKLF.

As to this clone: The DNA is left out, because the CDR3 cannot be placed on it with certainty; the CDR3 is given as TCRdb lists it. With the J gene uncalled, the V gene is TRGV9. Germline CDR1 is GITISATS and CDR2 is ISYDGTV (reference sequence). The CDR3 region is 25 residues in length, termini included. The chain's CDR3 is CACDILGDTSWDTRQMFFGTGIKLF.

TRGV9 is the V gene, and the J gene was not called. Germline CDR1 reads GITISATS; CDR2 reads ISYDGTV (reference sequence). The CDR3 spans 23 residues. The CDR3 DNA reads TGTGCCTTTAGGGGACCTCCTACGTCTGGGGGGCTTCTTACCATCGCTTTGACAGCACAACTCTTCTTT. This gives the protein CAFRGPPTSGGLLTIALTAQLFF.